The present TCR beta chain was sequenced within a study of regulatory and conventional T cells in RAG deficiency. Trimming cost V 2 bases and J 7 bases; bases outside gene matches: 5. The CDR3 length is 16 residues. Looked up from germline, CDR1 is SNHLY and CDR2 is FYNNEI. The sorted conventional CD4+ T cells were CD25-low and CD127-high, with genomic DNA sequenced. Measured with immunoSEQ multiplex PCR; TCRdb has only the in-frame clones, and not every one. Seen here are approximately 21,000 clones, around 96% observed once, and the top ten hold over 1%. The sample was also reused in another study, on regulatory T cells. In that study: The PCR used 52 TRBV and 13 TRBJ primers.

The receptor was isolated from a human donor in good health. The sample was CD25- CD4+ T cells sorted from blood. The chain recombines TRBV2 with TRBJ1-6; 10 bases line up with TRBD1. The CDR3 protein is CASSENGGQGNSPLHF. DNA for the CDR3: TGTGCCAGCAGTGAAAACGGGGGACAGGGGAATTCACCCCTCCACTTT.